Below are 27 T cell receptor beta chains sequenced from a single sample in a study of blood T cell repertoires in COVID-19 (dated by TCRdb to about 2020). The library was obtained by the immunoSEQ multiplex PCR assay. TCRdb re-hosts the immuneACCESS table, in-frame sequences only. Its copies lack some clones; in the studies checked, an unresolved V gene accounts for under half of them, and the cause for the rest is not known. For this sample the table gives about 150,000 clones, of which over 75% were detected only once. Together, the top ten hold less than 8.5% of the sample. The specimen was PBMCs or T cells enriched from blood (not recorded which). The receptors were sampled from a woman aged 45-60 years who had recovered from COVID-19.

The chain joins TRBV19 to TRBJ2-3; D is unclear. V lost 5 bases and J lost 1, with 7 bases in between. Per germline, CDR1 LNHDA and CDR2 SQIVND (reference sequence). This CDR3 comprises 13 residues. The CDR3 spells CASSLSRTDTQYF. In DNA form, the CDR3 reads TGTGCCAGTAGTCTCTCCCGCACAGATACGCAGTATTTT.

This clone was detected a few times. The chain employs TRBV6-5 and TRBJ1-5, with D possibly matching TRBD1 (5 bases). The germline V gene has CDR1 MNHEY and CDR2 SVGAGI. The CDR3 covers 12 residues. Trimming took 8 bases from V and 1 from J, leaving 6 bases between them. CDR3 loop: CASGASNQPQHF. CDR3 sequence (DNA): TGTGCCAGCGGGGCAAGCAATCAGCCCCAGCATTTT.

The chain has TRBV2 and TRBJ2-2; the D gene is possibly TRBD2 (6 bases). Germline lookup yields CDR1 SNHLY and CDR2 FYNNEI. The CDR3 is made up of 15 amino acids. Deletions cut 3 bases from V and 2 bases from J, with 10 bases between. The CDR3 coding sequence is TGTGCCAGCAGTGACACCGGGGGAAACACCGGGGAGCTGTTTTTT. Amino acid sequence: CASSDTGGNTGELFF.

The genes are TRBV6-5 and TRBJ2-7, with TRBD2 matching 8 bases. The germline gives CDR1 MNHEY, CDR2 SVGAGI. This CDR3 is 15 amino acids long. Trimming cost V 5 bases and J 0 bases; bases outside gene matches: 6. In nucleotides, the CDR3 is TGTGCCAGCAGTCCCTTTAGCGGGGTCTCCTACGAGCAGTACTTC. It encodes CASSPFSGVSYEQYF.

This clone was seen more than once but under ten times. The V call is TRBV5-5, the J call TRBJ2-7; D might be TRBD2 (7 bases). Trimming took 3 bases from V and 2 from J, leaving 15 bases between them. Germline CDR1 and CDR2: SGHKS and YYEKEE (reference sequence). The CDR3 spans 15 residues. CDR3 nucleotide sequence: TGTGCCAGCAGCTCGGGGGGACACCCCACCTACGAGCAGTACTTC. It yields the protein CASSSGGHPTYEQYF.

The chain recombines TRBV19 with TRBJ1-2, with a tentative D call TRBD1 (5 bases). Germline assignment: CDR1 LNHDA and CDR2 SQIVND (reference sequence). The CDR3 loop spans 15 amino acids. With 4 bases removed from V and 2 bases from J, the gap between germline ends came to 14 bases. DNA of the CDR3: TGTGCCAGTAGTACAGGAGCGGGACTGAACTATGGCTACACCTTC. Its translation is CASSTGAGLNYGYTF.

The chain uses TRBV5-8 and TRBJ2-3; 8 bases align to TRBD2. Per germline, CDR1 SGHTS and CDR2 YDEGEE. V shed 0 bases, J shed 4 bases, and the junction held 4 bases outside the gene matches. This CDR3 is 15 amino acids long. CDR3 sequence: CASSLGSGVSDTQYF. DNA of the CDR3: TGTGCCAGCAGCTTGGGTAGCGGGGTCTCAGATACGCAGTATTTT.

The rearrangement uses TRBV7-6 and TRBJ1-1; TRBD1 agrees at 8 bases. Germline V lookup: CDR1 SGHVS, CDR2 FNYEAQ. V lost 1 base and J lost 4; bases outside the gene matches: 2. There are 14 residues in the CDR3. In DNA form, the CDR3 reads TGTGCCAGCAGCTTAGGGACAGGGCGCACTGAAGCTTTCTTT. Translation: CASSLGTGRTEAFF. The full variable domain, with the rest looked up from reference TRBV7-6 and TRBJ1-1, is GAGVSQSPRYKVTKRGQDVALRCDPISGHVSLYWYRQALGQGPEFLTYFNYEAQQDKSGLPNDRFSAERPEGSISTLTIQRTEQRDSAMYRCASSLGTGRTEAFFGQGTRLTVV.

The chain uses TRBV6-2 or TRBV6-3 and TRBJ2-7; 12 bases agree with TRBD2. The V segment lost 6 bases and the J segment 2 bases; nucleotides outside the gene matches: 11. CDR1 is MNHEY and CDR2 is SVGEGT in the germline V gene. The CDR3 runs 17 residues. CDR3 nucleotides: TGTGCCAGCAGCTCCCCTATCGGACTAGCGGGGACCTACGAGCAGTACTTC. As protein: CASSSPIGLAGTYEQYF.

The CDR3 DNA is TGTGCCAGCAGCTCGGGTGGATATGAGCAGTTCTTC. Residues: CASSSGGYEQFF. The chain joins TRBV7-3 to TRBJ2-1; unclear D gene. There are 12 residues in the CDR3. Germline V gives CDR1 SGHTA, CDR2 FQGTGA. Trimming removed 4 bases from V and 8 bases from J, with 9 bases in between.

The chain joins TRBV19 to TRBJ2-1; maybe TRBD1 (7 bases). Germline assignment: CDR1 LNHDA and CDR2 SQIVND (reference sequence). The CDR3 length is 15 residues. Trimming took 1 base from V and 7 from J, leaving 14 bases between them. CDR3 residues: CASSIGTGGANEQFF. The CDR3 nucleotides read TGTGCCAGTAGTATAGGGACAGGCGGGGCTAATGAGCAGTTCTTC.

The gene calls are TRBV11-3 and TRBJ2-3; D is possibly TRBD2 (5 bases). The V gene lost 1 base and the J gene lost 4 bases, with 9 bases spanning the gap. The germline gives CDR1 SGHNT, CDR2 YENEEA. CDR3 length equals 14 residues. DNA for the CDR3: TGTGCCAGCAGCTTAGGGACTCTCCCAGATACGCAGTATTTT. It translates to CASSLGTLPDTQYF.

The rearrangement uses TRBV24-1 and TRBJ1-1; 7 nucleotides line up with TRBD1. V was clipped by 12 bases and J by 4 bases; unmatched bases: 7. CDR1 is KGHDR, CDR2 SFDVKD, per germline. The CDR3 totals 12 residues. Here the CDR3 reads CAPPDRATEAFF. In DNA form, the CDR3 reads TGTGCCCCGCCTGACAGGGCCACTGAAGCTTTCTTT.

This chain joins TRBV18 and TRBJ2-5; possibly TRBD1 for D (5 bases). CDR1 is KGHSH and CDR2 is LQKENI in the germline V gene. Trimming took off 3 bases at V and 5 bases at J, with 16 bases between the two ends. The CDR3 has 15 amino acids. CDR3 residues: CASSPLPEGAETQYF. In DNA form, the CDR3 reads TGTGCCAGCTCACCCCTCCCGGAAGGGGCCGAGACCCAGTACTTC.

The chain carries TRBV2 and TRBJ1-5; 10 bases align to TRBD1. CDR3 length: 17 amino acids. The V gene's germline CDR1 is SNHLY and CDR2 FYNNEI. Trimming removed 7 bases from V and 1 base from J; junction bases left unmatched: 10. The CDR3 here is CASTGDRGILSNQPQHF. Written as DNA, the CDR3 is TGTGCCAGCACAGGGGACAGGGGCATACTCAGCAATCAGCCCCAGCATTTT. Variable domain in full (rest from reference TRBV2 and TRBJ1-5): EPEVTQTPSHQVTQMGQEVILRCVPISNHLYFYWYRQILGQKVEFLVSFYNNEISEKSEIFDDQFSVERPDGSNFTLKIRSTKLEDSAMYFCASTGDRGILSNQPQHFGDGTRLSIL.

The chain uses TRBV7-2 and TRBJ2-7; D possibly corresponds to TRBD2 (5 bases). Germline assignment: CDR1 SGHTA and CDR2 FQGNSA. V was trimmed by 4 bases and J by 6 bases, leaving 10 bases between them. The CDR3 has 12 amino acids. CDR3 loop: CASSYVAGEQYF. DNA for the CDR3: TGTGCCAGCAGCTACGTTGCGGGCGAGCAGTACTTC.

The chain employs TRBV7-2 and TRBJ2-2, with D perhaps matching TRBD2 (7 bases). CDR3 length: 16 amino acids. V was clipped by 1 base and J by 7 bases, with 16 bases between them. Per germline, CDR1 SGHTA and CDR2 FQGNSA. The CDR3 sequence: CASSLGGLGGGGELFF. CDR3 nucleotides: TGTGCCAGCAGCTTAGGAGGACTAGGGGGTGGCGGGGAGCTGTTTTTT.

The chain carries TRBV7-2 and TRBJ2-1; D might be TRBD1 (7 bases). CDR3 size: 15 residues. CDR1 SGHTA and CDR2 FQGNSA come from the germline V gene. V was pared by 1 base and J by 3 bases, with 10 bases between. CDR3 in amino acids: CASSLVQGGYNEQFF. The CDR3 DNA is TGTGCCAGCAGCTTAGTTCAGGGGGGCTACAATGAGCAGTTCTTC.

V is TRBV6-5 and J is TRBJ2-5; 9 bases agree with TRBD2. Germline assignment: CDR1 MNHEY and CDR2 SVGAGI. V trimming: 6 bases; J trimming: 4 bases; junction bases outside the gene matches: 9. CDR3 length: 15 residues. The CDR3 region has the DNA TGTGCCAGCAGCCGCGGGGGGGCCACCCCAGAGACCCAGTACTTC. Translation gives CASSRGGATPETQYF.

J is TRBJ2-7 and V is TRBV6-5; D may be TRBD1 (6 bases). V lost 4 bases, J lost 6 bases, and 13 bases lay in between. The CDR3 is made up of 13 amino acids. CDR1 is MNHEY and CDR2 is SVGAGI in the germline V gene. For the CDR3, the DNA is TGTGCCAGCAGTTCGGACAGACCCTCCGAGCAGTACTTC. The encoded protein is CASSSDRPSEQYF.

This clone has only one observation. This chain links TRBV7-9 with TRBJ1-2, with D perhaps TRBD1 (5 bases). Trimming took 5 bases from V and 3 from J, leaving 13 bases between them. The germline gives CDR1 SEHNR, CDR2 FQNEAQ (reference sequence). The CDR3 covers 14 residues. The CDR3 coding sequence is TGTGCCAGCAGCGGACAAAAGGTCGACTATGGCTACACCTTC. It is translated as CASSGQKVDYGYTF.

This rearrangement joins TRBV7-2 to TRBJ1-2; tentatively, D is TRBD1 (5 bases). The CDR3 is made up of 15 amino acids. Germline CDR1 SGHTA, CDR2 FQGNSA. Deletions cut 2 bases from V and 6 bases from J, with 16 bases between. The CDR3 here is CASSLNRGVGHGYTF. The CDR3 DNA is TGTGCCAGCAGCTTAAACCGGGGGGTGGGTCATGGCTACACCTTC. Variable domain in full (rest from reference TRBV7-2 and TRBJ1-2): GAGVSQSPSNKVTEKGKDVELRCDPISGHTALYWYRQSLGQGLEFLIYFQGNSAPDKSGLPSDRFSAERTGGSVSTLTIQRTQQEDSAVYLCASSLNRGVGHGYTFGSGTRLTVV.

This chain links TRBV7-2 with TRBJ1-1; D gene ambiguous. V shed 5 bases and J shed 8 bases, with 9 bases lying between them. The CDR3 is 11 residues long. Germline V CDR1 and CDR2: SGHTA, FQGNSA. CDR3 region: CASSPTREAFF. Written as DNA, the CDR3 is TGTGCCAGCAGCCCCACCCGGGAAGCTTTCTTT.

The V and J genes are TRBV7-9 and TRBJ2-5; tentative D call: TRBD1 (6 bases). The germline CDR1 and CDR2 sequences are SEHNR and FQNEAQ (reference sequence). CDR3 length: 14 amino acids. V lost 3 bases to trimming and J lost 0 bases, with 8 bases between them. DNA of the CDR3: TGTGCCAGCAGCTTTCCAGGGGACCAAGAGACCCAGTACTTC. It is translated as CASSFPGDQETQYF.

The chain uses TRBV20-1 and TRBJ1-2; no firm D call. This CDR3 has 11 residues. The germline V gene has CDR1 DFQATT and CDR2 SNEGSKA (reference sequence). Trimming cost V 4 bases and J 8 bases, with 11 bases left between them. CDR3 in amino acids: CSATREGGYTF. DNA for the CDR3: TGCAGTGCTACCCGGGAAGGAGGCTACACCTTC.

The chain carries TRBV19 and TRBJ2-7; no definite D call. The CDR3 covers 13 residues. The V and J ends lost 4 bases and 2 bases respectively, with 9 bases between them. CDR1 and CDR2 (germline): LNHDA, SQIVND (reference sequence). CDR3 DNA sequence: TGTGCCAGTAGTAACCCAAGCACCTACGAGCAGTACTTC. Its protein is CASSNPSTYEQYF.

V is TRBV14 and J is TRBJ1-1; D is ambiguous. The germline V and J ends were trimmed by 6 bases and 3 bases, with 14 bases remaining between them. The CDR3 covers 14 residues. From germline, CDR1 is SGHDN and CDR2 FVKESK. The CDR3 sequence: CASSPHLGDTEAFF. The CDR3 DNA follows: TGTGCCAGCAGTCCACATCTTGGAGACACTGAAGCTTTCTTT.